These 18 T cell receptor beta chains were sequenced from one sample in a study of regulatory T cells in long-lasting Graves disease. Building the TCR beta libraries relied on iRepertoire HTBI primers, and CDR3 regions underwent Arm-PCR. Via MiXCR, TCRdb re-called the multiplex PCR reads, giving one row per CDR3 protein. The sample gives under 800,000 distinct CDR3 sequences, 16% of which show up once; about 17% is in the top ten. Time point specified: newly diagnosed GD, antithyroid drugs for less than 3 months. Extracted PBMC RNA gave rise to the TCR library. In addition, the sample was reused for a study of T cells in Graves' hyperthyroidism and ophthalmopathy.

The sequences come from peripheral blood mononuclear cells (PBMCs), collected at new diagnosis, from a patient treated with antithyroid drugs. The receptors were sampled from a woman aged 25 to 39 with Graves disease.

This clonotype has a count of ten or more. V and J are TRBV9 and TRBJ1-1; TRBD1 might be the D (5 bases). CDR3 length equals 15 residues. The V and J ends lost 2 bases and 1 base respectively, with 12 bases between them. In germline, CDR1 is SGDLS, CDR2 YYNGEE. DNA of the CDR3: TGTGCCAGCAGCGTTGGGGCCAGGGCGAACACTGAAGCTTTCTTT. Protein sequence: CASSVGARANTEAFF. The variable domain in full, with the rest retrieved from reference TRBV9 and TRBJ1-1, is DSGVTQTPKHLITATGQRVTLRCSPRSGDLSVYWYQQSLDQGLQFLIQYYNGEERAKGNILERFSAQQFPDLHSELNLSSLELGDSALYFCASSVGARANTEAFFGQGTRLTVV.

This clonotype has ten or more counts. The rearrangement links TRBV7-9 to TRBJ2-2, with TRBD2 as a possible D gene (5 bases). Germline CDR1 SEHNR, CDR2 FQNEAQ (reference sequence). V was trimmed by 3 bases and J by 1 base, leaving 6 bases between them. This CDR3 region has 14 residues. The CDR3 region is CASSFEGNTGELFF. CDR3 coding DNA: TGTGCCAGCAGCTTTGAGGGGAACACCGGGGAGCTGTTTTTT.

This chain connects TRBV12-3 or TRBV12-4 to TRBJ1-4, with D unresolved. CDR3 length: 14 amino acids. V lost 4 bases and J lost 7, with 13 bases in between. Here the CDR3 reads CASSYNLESEKLFF. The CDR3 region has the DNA TGTGCCAGCAGTTACAACTTAGAGTCTGAAAAACTGTTTTTT.

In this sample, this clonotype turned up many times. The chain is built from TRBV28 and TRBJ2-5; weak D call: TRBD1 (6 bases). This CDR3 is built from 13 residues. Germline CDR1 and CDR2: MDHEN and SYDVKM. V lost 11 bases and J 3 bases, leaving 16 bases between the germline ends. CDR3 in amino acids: CAFSGGLKETQYF. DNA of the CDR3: TGTGCCTTCAGTGGGGGCCTCAAAGAGACCCAGTACTTC.

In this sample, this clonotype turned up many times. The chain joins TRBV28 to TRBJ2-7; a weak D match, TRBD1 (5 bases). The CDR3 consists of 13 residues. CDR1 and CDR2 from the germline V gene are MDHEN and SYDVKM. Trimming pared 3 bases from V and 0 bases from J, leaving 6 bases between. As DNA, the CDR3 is TGTGCCAGCAGTTTCGGACACTCCTACGAGCAGTACTTC. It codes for CASSFGHSYEQYF.

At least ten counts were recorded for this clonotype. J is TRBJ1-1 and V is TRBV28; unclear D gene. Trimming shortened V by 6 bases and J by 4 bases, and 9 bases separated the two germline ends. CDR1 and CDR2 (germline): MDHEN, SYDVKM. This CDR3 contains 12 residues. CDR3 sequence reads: CASRLKPTEAFF. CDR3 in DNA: TGTGCCAGCAGACTAAAACCCACTGAAGCTTTCTTT.

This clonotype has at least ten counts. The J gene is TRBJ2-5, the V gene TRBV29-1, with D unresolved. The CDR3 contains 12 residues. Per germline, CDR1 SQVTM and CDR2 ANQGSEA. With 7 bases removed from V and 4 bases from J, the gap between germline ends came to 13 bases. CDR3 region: CSAIGYSETQYF. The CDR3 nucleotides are TGCAGCGCCATCGGGTATTCAGAGACCCAGTACTTC. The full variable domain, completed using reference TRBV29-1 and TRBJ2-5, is SAVISQKPSRDICQRGTSLTIQCQVDSQVTMMFWYRQQPGQSLTLIATANQGSEATYESGFVIDKFPISRPNLTFSTLTVSNMSPEDSSIYLCSAIGYSETQYFGPGTRLLVL.

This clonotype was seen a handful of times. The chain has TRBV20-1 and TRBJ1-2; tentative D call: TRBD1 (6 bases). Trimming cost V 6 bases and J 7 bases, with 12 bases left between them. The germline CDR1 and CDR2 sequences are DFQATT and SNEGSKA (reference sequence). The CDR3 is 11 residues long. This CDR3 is CSAPIGGGYTF. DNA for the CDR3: TGCAGTGCCCCAATAGGGGGTGGCTACACCTTC.

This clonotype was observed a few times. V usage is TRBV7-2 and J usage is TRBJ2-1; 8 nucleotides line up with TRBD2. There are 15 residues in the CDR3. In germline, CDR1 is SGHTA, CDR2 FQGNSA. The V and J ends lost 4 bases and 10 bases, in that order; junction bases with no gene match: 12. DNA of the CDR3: TGTGCCAGCAGCTGGGTTCTAAGCGGGAGTGGCGAGCAGTTCTTC. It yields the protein CASSWVLSGSGEQFF.

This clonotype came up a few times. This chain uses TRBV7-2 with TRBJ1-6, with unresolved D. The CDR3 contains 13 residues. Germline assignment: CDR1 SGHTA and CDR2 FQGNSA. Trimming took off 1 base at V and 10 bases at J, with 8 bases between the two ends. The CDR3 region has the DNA TGTGCCAGCAGCTTAGTAAGCGTCTCACCCCTCCACTTT. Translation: CASSLVSVSPLHF.

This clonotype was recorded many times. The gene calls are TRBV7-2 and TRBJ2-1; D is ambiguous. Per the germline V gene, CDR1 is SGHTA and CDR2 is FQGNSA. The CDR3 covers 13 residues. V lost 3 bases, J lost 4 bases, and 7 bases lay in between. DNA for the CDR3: TGTGCCAGCAGCTTGACTCAATACAATGAGCAGTTCTTC. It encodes CASSLTQYNEQFF. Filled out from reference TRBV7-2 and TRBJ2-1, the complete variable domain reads GAGVSQSPSNKVTEKGKDVELRCDPISGHTALYWYRQSLGQGLEFLIYFQGNSAPDKSGLPSDRFSAERTGGSVSTLTIQRTQQEDSAVYLCASSLTQYNEQFFGPGTRLTVL.

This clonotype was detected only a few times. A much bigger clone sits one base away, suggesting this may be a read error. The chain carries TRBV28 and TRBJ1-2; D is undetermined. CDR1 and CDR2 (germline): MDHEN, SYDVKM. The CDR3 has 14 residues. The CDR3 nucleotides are TGTGCCAGCAGTTTACGGGGATCTGGCTATGGCTACATCTTC. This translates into CASSLRGSGYGYIF.

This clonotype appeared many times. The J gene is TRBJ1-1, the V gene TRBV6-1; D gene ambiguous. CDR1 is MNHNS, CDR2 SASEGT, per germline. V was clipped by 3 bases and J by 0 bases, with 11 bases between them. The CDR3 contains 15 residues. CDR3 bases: TGTGCCAGCAGTGAGGGATGGGCCATGAACACTGAAGCTTTCTTT. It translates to CASSEGWAMNTEAFF.

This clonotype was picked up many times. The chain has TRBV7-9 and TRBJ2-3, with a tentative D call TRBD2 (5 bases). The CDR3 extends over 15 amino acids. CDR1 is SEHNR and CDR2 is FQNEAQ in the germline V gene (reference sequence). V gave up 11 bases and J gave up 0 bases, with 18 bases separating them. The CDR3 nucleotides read TGTGCCGGAAAAACCTTGGGCGGGAGCACAGATACGCAGTATTTT. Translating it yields CAGKTLGGSTDTQYF.

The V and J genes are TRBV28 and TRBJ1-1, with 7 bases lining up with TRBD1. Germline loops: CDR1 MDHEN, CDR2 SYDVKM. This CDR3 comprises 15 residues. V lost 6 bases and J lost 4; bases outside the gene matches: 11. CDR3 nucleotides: TGTGCCAGCAGCCCGACCGGGACAGAGAGCACTGAAGCTTTCTTT. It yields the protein CASSPTGTESTEAFF. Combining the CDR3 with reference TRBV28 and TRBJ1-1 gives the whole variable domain DVKVTQSSRYLVKRTGEKVFLECVQDMDHENMFWYRQDPGLGLRLIYFSYDVKMKEKGDIPEGYSVSREKKERFSLILESASTNQTSMYLCASSPTGTESTEAFFGQGTRLTVV.

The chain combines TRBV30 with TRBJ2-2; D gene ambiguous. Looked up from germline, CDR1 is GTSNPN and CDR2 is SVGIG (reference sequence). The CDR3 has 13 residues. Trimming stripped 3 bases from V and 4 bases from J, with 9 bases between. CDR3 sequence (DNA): TGTGCCTGGAGGCCCCAGCCCACCGGGGAGCTGTTTTTT. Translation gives CAWRPQPTGELFF.

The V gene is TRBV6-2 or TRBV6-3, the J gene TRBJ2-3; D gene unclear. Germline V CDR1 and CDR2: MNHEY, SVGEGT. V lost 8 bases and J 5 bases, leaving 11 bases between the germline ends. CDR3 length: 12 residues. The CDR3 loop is CASRPARDTQYF. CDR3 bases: TGTGCCAGCCGGCCAGCTCGAGATACGCAGTATTTT.

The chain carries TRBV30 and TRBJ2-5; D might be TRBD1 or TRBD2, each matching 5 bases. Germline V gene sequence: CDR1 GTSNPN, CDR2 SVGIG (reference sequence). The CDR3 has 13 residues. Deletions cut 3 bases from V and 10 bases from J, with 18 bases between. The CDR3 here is CAWSVQGAAGQYF. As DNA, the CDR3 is TGTGCCTGGAGCGTTCAAGGGGCGGCGGGCCAGTACTTC. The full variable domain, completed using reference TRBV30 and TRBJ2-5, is SQTIHQWPATLVQPVGSPLSLECTVEGTSNPNLYWYRQAAGRGLQLLFYSVGIGQISSEVPQNLSASRPQDRQFILSSKKLLLSDSGFYLCAWSVQGAAGQYFGPGTRLLVL.